This TCR beta chain was sequenced for a study of shared clonotypes between healthy human individuals. This clone showed up just a few times. Other nucleotide sequences from this sample produce the same CDR3. Clones were read by immunoSEQ multiplex PCR, and TCRdb kept only the in-frame ones, dropping some. The repertoire consists of about 770,000 clones, with 55% to 75% occurring once and the leading ten covering approximately 2%. The CDR3 is made up of 14 amino acids. Germline V CDR1 and CDR2: SGHRS, YFSETQ. The V gene lost 0 bases and the J gene lost 1 base, with 8 bases spanning the gap. The clonotype comes from a woman aged 25 to 39 in good health. The rearrangement links TRBV5-1 to TRBJ2-7; D is undetermined. Sample: memory CD4+ T cells sorted from blood. Subset in this sample: CD45RA-negative fraction. The CDR3 region is CASSLAQASYEQYF. CDR3 sequence (DNA): TGCGCCAGCAGCTTGGCGCAGGCTTCCTACGAGCAGTACTTC.